A selection of T cell receptor beta chains follows, all from one sample in a study of blood T cells in healthy people across ages. TCRdb called the 5' RACE reads again in MiXCR, with one record for every CDR3 protein. The repertoire includes around 1,900,000 distinct CDR3 sequences, about 39% of them detected once, and more than 20% sits in the top ten. Input material: blood. Receptors originate from a human donor in good health. The CDR3 runs from the conserved cysteine through the conserved F or W. Each record gives: clone size, V gene, J gene, D gene, CDR3 DNA, CDR3 protein. The D gene is left open where the match is weak. The size field is filled for only some rows; it gives once, few, many or a size class.

clone_size: -; v_call: TRBV7-8; j_call: TRBJ2-3; d_call: -; cdr3_nt: TGTGCCAGCAGCTTCTCTAGGGTAATGACAGATACGCAGTATTTT; cdr3_aa: CASSFSRVMTDTQYF
clone_size: -; v_call: TRBV7-8; j_call: TRBJ1-2; d_call: -; cdr3_nt: TGTGCCAGCAGCTTAACGCAGAGCAACTATGGCTACACCTTC; cdr3_aa: CASSLTQSNYGYTF
clone_size: -; v_call: TRBV3-1; j_call: TRBJ2-3; d_call: TRBD1; cdr3_nt: TGTGCCAGCAACGGACAGGGCACAGATACGCAGTATTTT; cdr3_aa: CASNGQGTDTQYF
clone_size: -; v_call: TRBV20-1; j_call: TRBJ2-1; d_call: TRBD2; cdr3_nt: TGCAGTGCTAGAGCCCCAGCGGGGGTGTCTCATGAGCAGTTCTTC; cdr3_aa: CSARAPAGVSHEQFF
clone_size: -; v_call: TRBV10-3; j_call: TRBJ1-1; d_call: TRBD1; cdr3_nt: TGTGCCATCAGTGAGTCCTACGGGACAGGGACCACTGAAGCTTTCTTT; cdr3_aa: CAISESYGTGTTEAFF
clone_size: -; v_call: TRBV5-5; j_call: TRBJ1-1; d_call: -; cdr3_nt: TGCGCCAGCAGCCCCCGGACCGGACAAGGTATAAACACTGAAGCTTTCTTT; cdr3_aa: CASSPRTGQGINTEAFF
clone_size: -; v_call: TRBV11-2; j_call: TRBJ2-1; d_call: -; cdr3_nt: TGTGCCAGCAGCTTATATACGAAAGGGGAGCAGTTCTTC; cdr3_aa: CASSLYTKGEQFF
clone_size: many; v_call: TRBV11-3; j_call: TRBJ1-1; d_call: -; cdr3_nt: TGTGCCAGCAGCTCCCTACGGGACACTGAAGCTTTCTTT; cdr3_aa: CASSSLRDTEAFF
clone_size: many; v_call: TRBV7-9; j_call: TRBJ2-6; d_call: -; cdr3_nt: TGTGCCAGCAGTTTGGGAGTCCCCGGGGCCAACGTCCTGACTTTC; cdr3_aa: CASSLGVPGANVLTF
clone_size: -; v_call: TRBV12-3/TRBV12-4; j_call: TRBJ2-1; d_call: TRBD2; cdr3_nt: TGTGCCAGCAGTTTAGCTAGCGGGGGGCAGGATGAGCAGTTCTTC; cdr3_aa: CASSLASGGQDEQFF
clone_size: -; v_call: TRBV7-8; j_call: TRBJ2-5; d_call: -; cdr3_nt: TGTGCCAGCAGCTTACTGACTAGTCTGGAGACCCAGTACTTC; cdr3_aa: CASSLLTSLETQYF
clone_size: -; v_call: TRBV20-1; j_call: TRBJ2-7; d_call: -; cdr3_nt: TGCAGTGCTCTGGGATTCTACGAGCAGTACTTC; cdr3_aa: CSALGFYEQYF
clone_size: -; v_call: TRBV7-7; j_call: TRBJ2-2; d_call: TRBD1; cdr3_nt: TGTGCTAGCAGCTCTCACAGGGGCGGGGAGCTGTTTTTT; cdr3_aa: CASSSHRGGELFF
clone_size: -; v_call: TRBV6-2/TRBV6-3; j_call: TRBJ2-5; d_call: TRBD2; cdr3_nt: TGTGCCAGCAGCCAAACCGGACTAGCGGGAGAGACCCAGTACTTC; cdr3_aa: CASSQTGLAGETQYF
clone_size: -; v_call: TRBV3-1; j_call: TRBJ2-7; d_call: -; cdr3_nt: TGTGCCAGCAGCCAAGAACCACAGGGTTACGAGCAGTACTTC; cdr3_aa: CASSQEPQGYEQYF
clone_size: -; v_call: TRBV3-1; j_call: TRBJ2-7; d_call: TRBD2; cdr3_nt: TGTGCCAGCAGCCAAAATACGGGACTACTCGCCTACGAGCAGTACTTC; cdr3_aa: CASSQNTGLLAYEQYF
clone_size: few; v_call: TRBV7-3; j_call: TRBJ2-3; d_call: -; cdr3_nt: TGTGCCAGCAGCCAGGCTCGGACTAGCACAGATACGCAGTATTTT; cdr3_aa: CASSQARTSTDTQYF
clone_size: few; v_call: TRBV5-1; j_call: TRBJ1-6; d_call: TRBD1; cdr3_nt: TGCGCCAGCAGCGTCATCGGGACAGGGAATAATTCACCCCTCCACTTT; cdr3_aa: CASSVIGTGNNSPLHF
clone_size: -; v_call: TRBV12-3/TRBV12-4; j_call: TRBJ2-1; d_call: TRBD2; cdr3_nt: TGTGCCAGCAGTTTAGTGGCTAGCGGCCTCGGAGCGCTTGAGCAGTTCTTC; cdr3_aa: CASSLVASGLGALEQFF
clone_size: many; v_call: TRBV20-1; j_call: TRBJ2-5; d_call: TRBD1; cdr3_nt: TGCAGTGCTAGAGGGGGGACAGAGAGAGAGACCCAGTACTTC; cdr3_aa: CSARGGTERETQYF
clone_size: few; v_call: TRBV4-1; j_call: TRBJ2-5; d_call: -; cdr3_nt: TGCGCCAGCAGCCAGGGCCTTCGGGAGACCCAGTACTTC; cdr3_aa: CASSQGLRETQYF
clone_size: few; v_call: TRBV12-5; j_call: TRBJ2-1; d_call: -; cdr3_nt: TGTGCTAGTGGTTTGGTACTCTGGGGGGACAATGAGCAGTTCTTC; cdr3_aa: CASGLVLWGDNEQFF
clone_size: -; v_call: TRBV6-6; j_call: TRBJ1-2; d_call: -; cdr3_nt: TGTGCCAGCAGGGGAAGAAAGACAGAACCTAATGGCTACACCTTC; cdr3_aa: CASRGRKTEPNGYTF
clone_size: -; v_call: TRBV3-1; j_call: TRBJ1-2; d_call: -; cdr3_nt: TGTGCCAGCAGCCAATCCGGTAGGGATGGCTATGGCTACACCTTC; cdr3_aa: CASSQSGRDGYGYTF
clone_size: few; v_call: TRBV7-2; j_call: TRBJ1-2; d_call: TRBD1; cdr3_nt: TGTGCCAGCAGCCCCACCTCCGGGACAGGGAATTACAACTATGGCTACACCTTC; cdr3_aa: CASSPTSGTGNYNYGYTF
clone_size: -; v_call: TRBV9; j_call: TRBJ1-2; d_call: -; cdr3_nt: TGTGCCAGCAGCGCTCACAGGGATCCTAACTATGGCTACACCTTC; cdr3_aa: CASSAHRDPNYGYTF
clone_size: few; v_call: TRBV7-2; j_call: TRBJ2-5; d_call: TRBD2; cdr3_nt: TGTGCCAGCAGCTTCGGAAGCGGGGGTTATGAGACCCAGTACTTC; cdr3_aa: CASSFGSGGYETQYF
clone_size: -; v_call: TRBV18; j_call: TRBJ2-3; d_call: -; cdr3_nt: TGTGCCAGCTCACAACAATCGGGAACAGATACGCAGTATTTT; cdr3_aa: CASSQQSGTDTQYF
clone_size: few; v_call: TRBV7-9; j_call: TRBJ1-4; d_call: -; cdr3_nt: TGTGCCAGCAGCTTCCTCGGCAATAATGAAAAACTGTTTTTT; cdr3_aa: CASSFLGNNEKLFF
clone_size: -; v_call: TRBV6-2/TRBV6-3; j_call: TRBJ2-5; d_call: TRBD2; cdr3_nt: TGTGCCAGCAGTCTGGGATCGGGACTAGCGGGGGGTGCTGAGCAGTACTTC; cdr3_aa: CASSLGSGLAGGAEQYF
clone_size: -; v_call: TRBV7-2; j_call: TRBJ2-7; d_call: -; cdr3_nt: TGTGCCAGCAGCAATTCCCCTTGGTGGGGAACCTCCTACGAGCAGTACTTC; cdr3_aa: CASSNSPWWGTSYEQYF
clone_size: -; v_call: TRBV12-3/TRBV12-4; j_call: TRBJ1-1; d_call: -; cdr3_nt: TGTGCCAGCAGGGCCGGACAGCCGAACACTGAAGCTTTCTTT; cdr3_aa: CASRAGQPNTEAFF
clone_size: -; v_call: TRBV7-8; j_call: TRBJ2-3; d_call: -; cdr3_nt: TGTGCCAGCAGCCCCTCTCGGACTAGCACAGATACGCAGTATTTT; cdr3_aa: CASSPSRTSTDTQYF
clone_size: few; v_call: TRBV10-3; j_call: TRBJ2-5; d_call: -; cdr3_nt: TGTGCCAGCTCAGGTATTGGCGGGGAGACCCAGTACTTC; cdr3_aa: CASSGIGGETQYF
clone_size: -; v_call: TRBV20-1; j_call: TRBJ1-1; d_call: -; cdr3_nt: TGCAGTGCTAGTACGGGTCTGTCCGAAGCTTTCTTT; cdr3_aa: CSASTGLSEAFF
clone_size: few; v_call: TRBV7-7; j_call: TRBJ2-1; d_call: TRBD1; cdr3_nt: TGTGCCAGCAGCTTAGGAGGACAGGGGGCAGGGGATGAGCAGTTCTTC; cdr3_aa: CASSLGGQGAGDEQFF
clone_size: few; v_call: TRBV12-3/TRBV12-4; j_call: TRBJ2-5; d_call: -; cdr3_nt: TGTGCCAGCAGTTTAATCTTCGGGCAAGAGACCCAGTACTTC; cdr3_aa: CASSLIFGQETQYF
clone_size: few; v_call: TRBV7-6; j_call: TRBJ2-7; d_call: TRBD1; cdr3_nt: TGTGCCAGCAGCTTATCTGGACAGGGGGCTTCCGAGCAGTACTTC; cdr3_aa: CASSLSGQGASEQYF
clone_size: few; v_call: TRBV7-6; j_call: TRBJ2-7; d_call: TRBD2; cdr3_nt: TGTGCCAGCAGCTCCCACCGAGCGGGATCTACCTACGAGCAGTACTTC; cdr3_aa: CASSSHRAGSTYEQYF
clone_size: -; v_call: TRBV12-3/TRBV12-4; j_call: TRBJ2-7; d_call: -; cdr3_nt: TGTGCCAGCAGGCCCGAGACACTTGTTTACGAGCAGTACTTC; cdr3_aa: CASRPETLVYEQYF
clone_size: -; v_call: TRBV7-9; j_call: TRBJ2-7; d_call: -; cdr3_nt: TGTGCCAGCAGCCCAACCCTGGGGATGGGCTCCTACAATGAGCAGTACTTC; cdr3_aa: CASSPTLGMGSYNEQYF
clone_size: few; v_call: TRBV6-6; j_call: TRBJ1-5; d_call: -; cdr3_nt: TGTGCCAGCAGTTACAGGGCAGGGTACCAGCCCCAGCATTTT; cdr3_aa: CASSYRAGYQPQHF
clone_size: -; v_call: TRBV6-1; j_call: TRBJ1-5; d_call: TRBD1; cdr3_nt: TGTGCCAGCAGTGAACTGGCGGGGGCAGGGGGCTTGCCGATCAATCAGCCCCAGCATTTT; cdr3_aa: CASSELAGAGGLPINQPQHF
clone_size: -; v_call: TRBV27; j_call: TRBJ2-2; d_call: TRBD1; cdr3_nt: TGTGCCAGCACCAGGACAGGGGGCACCGGGGAGCTGTTTTTT; cdr3_aa: CASTRTGGTGELFF
clone_size: -; v_call: TRBV7-2; j_call: TRBJ2-1; d_call: TRBD2; cdr3_nt: TGTGCCAGCAGCTTCGGGGGGGGCATTGGTGAGCAGTTCTTC; cdr3_aa: CASSFGGGIGEQFF
clone_size: -; v_call: TRBV28; j_call: TRBJ1-2; d_call: -; cdr3_nt: TGTGCCAGCAGTTCCTCTGGGGGTCACTATGGCTACACCTTC; cdr3_aa: CASSSSGGHYGYTF
clone_size: few; v_call: TRBV27; j_call: TRBJ2-5; d_call: -; cdr3_nt: TGTGCCAGCAGCCATTACGGGCGGCAAGAGACCCAGTACTTC; cdr3_aa: CASSHYGRQETQYF
clone_size: -; v_call: TRBV7-2; j_call: TRBJ2-1; d_call: TRBD1; cdr3_nt: TGTGGCAGCAGCACGTGGGACAGCGCCTACAATGAGCAGTTCTTC; cdr3_aa: CGSSTWDSAYNEQFF
clone_size: -; v_call: TRBV12-3/TRBV12-4; j_call: TRBJ2-7; d_call: -; cdr3_nt: TGTGCCAGCAGTTTTTCCGGCGGGGGCCCTAAATACGAGCAGTACTTC; cdr3_aa: CASSFSGGGPKYEQYF
clone_size: -; v_call: TRBV15; j_call: TRBJ1-2; d_call: -; cdr3_nt: TGTGCCACCAGTGAGACGGGGGCCCGGAGGGGTGGCTACACCTTC; cdr3_aa: CATSETGARRGGYTF
clone_size: -; v_call: TRBV7-2; j_call: TRBJ2-7; d_call: -; cdr3_nt: TGTGCCAGCAGCCACAAGCTCTGGGGTTACGAGCAGTACTTC; cdr3_aa: CASSHKLWGYEQYF
clone_size: -; v_call: TRBV9; j_call: TRBJ2-7; d_call: -; cdr3_nt: TGTGCCAGCAGCGCAATGGGGGGAAACTACGAGCAGTACTTC; cdr3_aa: CASSAMGGNYEQYF
clone_size: few; v_call: TRBV7-2; j_call: TRBJ1-1; d_call: -; cdr3_nt: TGTGCCAGCAGCTTAGCGGCAGGAGGAACTGAAGCTTTCTTT; cdr3_aa: CASSLAAGGTEAFF
clone_size: -; v_call: TRBV4-1; j_call: TRBJ2-7; d_call: TRBD2; cdr3_nt: TGCGCCAGCAGCCAATATTATAGCGGGGGCAACGAGCAGTACTTC; cdr3_aa: CASSQYYSGGNEQYF
clone_size: -; v_call: TRBV4-3; j_call: TRBJ1-1; d_call: -; cdr3_nt: TGCGCCAGCAGCCAAGATCTACTGAACACTGAAGCTTTCTTT; cdr3_aa: CASSQDLLNTEAFF